This T cell receptor (beta chain) was profiled in a study of Ad26.COV2.S vaccination and SARS-CoV-2 variants. As for the study in general: Of the COV1001 trial arms, the Ad26.COV2.S arm included the donor.

The treatment here: approximately 18 received Ad26.COV2.S at low or high dose, single or two shots; about 5 received placebo; per-sample allocation not given. The investigators took samples on day 63 after the first vaccine or placebo injection. V lost 5 bases and J 6 bases, leaving 19 bases between the germline ends. Per the germline V gene, CDR1 is SEHNR and CDR2 is FQNEAQ (reference sequence). CDR3 length: 15 residues. Here immunoSEQ multiplex PCR was the method, and the copy in TCRdb shows in-frame clones only, minus some. This sample has 300,000 to 400,000 clones, with roughly 90% found just once.

This TCR was recovered from a person aged 18-60 years who received the Ad26.COV2.S COVID-19 vaccine or a placebo. This rearrangement joins TRBV7-9 to TRBJ1-2; possible D gene TRBD1, 5 bases. This specimen consisted of peripheral blood, obtained in a trial of Ad26.COV2.S vaccine versus placebo. DNA of the CDR3: TGTGCCAGCAGCCCGAGTTCTGGGGCAGGACATGGCTACACCTTC. The encoded protein is CASSPSSGAGHGYTF.